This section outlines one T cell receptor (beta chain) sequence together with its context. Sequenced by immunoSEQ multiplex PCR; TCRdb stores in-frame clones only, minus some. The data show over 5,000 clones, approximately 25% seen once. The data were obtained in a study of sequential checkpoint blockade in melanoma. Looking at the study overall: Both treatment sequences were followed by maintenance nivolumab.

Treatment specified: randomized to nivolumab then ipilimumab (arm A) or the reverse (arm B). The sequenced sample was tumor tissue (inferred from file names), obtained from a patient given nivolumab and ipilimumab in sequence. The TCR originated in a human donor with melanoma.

CDR3 loop: CASSGTSGYYNEQFF. The DNA for the CDR3 is TGCGCCAGCAGTGGGACTAGCGGGTACTACAATGAGCAGTTCTTC. V gene TRBV10-2 combines with J gene TRBJ2-1, with 11 bases that match TRBD2. Looked up from germline, CDR1 is WSHSY and CDR2 is SAAADI. CDR3 length: 15 residues. Trimming removed 4 bases from V and 3 bases from J; junction bases left unmatched: 2.